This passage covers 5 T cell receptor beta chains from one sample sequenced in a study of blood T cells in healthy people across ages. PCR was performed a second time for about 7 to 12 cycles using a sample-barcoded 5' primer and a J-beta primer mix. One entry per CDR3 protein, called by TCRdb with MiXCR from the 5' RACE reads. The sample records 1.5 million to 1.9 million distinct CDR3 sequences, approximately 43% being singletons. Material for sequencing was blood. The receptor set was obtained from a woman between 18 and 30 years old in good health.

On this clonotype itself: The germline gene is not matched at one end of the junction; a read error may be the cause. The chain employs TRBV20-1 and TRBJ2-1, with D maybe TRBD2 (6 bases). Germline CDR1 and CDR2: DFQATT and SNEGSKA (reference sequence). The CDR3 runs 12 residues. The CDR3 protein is CSARDYYSEQFF. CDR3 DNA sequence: TGCAGTGCTAGGGACTATTACAGTGAGCAGTTCTTC.

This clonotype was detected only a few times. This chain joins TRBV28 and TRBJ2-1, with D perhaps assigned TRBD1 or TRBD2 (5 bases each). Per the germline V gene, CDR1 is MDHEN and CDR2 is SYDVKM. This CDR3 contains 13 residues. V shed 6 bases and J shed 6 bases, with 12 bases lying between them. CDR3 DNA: TGTGCCAGCAGGAGGGGAAGTCCCAATGAGCAGTTCTTC. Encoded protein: CASRRGSPNEQFF.

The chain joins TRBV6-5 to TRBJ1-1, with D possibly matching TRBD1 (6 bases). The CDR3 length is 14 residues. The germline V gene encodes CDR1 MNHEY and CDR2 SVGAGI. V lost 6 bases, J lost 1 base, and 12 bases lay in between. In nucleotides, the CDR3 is TGTGCCAGCAGGTCTTTACAGGGGAACACTGAAGCTTTCTTT. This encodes CASRSLQGNTEAFF.

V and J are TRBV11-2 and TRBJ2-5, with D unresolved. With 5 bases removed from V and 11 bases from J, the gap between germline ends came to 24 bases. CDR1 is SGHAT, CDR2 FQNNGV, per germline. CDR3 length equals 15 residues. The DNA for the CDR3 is TGTGCCAGCAGCCTCCCCCGGAGCTCCTACGATGAGCAGTACTTC. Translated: CASSLPRSSYDEQYF.

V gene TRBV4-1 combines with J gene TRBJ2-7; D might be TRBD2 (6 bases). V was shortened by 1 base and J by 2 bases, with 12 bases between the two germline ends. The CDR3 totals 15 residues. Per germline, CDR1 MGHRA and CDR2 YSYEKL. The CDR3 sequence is CASSQVTAGTYEQYF. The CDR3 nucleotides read TGCGCCAGCAGCCAAGTAACGGCGGGAACCTACGAGCAGTACTTC.